The clone carrying this TCR beta chain has ten or more counts. This sample stems from a study of patients and donors after allogeneic stem cell transplantation. MiXCR, applied by TCRdb to the RT-PCR reads, yields one record per CDR3 protein. Of 20,000 to 30,000 distinct CDR3 sequences detected, over 7% appear once; the ten largest clones hold about half. The germline V gene encodes CDR1 DFQATT and CDR2 SNEGSKA (reference sequence). V was cut by 0 bases and J by 6 bases, with 12 bases left in between. The CDR3 consists of 15 residues. The sequence came from a human donor who was either an allogeneic HSCT recipient or a stem cell or donor lymphocyte infusion donor (not recorded which). It is not recorded whose cells these are; they may come from a transplant donor. The sequencing input was blood, either unsorted or a sorted T cell fraction (not recorded which). The rearrangement uses TRBV20-1 and TRBJ1-6; D remains unclear. The DNA for the CDR3 is TGCAGTGCTAGAGATATGCAAGGGAGTAATTCACCCCTCCACTTT. It yields the protein CSARDMQGSNSPLHF.